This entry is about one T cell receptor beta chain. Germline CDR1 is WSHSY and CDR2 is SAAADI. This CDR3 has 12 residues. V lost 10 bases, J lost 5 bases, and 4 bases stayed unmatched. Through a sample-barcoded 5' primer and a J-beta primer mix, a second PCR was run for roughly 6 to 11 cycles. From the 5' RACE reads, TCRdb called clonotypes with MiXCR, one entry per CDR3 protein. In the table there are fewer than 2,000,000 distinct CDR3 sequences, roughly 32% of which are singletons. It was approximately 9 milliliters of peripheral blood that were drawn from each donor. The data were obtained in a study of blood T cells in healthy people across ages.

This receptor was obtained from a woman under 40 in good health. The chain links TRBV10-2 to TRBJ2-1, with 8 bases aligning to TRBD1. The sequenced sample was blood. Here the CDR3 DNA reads TGCGCCACCGGACAGGGTAACAATGAGCAGTTCTTC. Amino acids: CATGQGNNEQFF.